This T cell receptor beta chain was recorded in a study of human T cells and chemical hapten exposure. V was trimmed by 3 bases and J by 6 bases, leaving 12 bases between them. This CDR3 region has 13 residues. Germline V lookup: CDR1 SGHTA, CDR2 FQGNSA. Original analysis: Sample TCR counts, which ranged from 23,224 to 690,600, had a median of approximately 95,000. TCRdb processed the RACE reads anew with MiXCR; each CDR3 protein has one entry. The V and J calls and clone size come from TCRdb's table, not from the authors' own analysis. Of 65,000 or so distinct CDR3 sequences in the sample, roughly 6.1% are singletons; the top ten hold 3% to 4%. Indicated time point: healthy volunteer bleed at 6 weeks. Whole blood, unfractionated, served as the material for total RNA extraction.

This receptor was obtained from a female donor in good health. Some clones in this sample may be carry-over from other donors' samples. Input material: whole blood. The V gene is TRBV7-2, the J gene TRBJ2-7; no clear D gene. CDR3 protein: CASSLEFRAEQYF. Written as DNA, the CDR3 is TGTGCCAGCAGCTTGGAGTTCCGCGCCGAGCAGTACTTC.